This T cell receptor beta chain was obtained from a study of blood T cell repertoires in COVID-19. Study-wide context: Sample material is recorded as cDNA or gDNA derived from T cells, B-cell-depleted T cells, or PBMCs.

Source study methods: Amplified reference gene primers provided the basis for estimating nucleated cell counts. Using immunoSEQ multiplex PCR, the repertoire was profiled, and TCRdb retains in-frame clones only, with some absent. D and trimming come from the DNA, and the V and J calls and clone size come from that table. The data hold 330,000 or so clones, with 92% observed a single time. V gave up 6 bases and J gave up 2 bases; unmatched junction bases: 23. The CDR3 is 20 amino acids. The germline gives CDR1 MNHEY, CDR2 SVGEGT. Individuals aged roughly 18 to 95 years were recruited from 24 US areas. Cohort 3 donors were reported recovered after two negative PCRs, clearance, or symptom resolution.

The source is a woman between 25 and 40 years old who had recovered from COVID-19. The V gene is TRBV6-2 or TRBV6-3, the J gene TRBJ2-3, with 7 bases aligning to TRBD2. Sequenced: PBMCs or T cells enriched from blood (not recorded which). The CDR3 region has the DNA TGTGCCAGCAGCCTCTTTAAGCTCCGTCTGGGGCGGGGGTTCACAGATACGCAGTATTTT. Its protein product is CASSLFKLRLGRGFTDTQYF.